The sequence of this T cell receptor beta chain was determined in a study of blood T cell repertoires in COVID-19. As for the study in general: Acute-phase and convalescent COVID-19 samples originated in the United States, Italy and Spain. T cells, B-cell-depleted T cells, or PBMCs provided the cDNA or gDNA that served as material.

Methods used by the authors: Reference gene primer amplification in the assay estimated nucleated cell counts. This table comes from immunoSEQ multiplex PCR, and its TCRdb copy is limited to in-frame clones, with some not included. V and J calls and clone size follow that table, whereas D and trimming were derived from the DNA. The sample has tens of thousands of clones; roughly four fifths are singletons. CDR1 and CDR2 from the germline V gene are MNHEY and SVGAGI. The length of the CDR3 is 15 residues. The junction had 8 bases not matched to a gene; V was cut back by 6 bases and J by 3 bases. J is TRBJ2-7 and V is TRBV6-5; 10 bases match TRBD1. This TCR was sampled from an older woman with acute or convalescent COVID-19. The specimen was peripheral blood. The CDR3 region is CASSRGTGANYEQYF. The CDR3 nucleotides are TGTGCCAGCAGCCGAGGGACAGGGGCCAACTACGAGCAGTACTTC.